Listed below are T cell receptor beta chains from one sample, sequenced in a study of radiation and T cells in renal cell carcinoma. Method: immunoSEQ multiplex PCR; TCRdb's copy keeps in-frame clones and lacks some. The table records approximately 110,000 clones, roughly 80% of them present only once. The sequenced sample was blood, obtained from a patient whose treatment included radiotherapy and nephrectomy. Every receptor here comes from a woman aged 55-70 years with renal cell carcinoma. CDR3s include the opening cysteine and the closing phenylalanine or tryptophan. The D gene is left open where the match is weak. Expanded clones are given a class, and other clones once, few, many or no size at all.

j_call v_call clone_size d_call cdr3_nt cdr3_aa
TRBJ1-2 TRBV5-1 . TRBD1 TGCGCCAGCAGCTTGTCCGGGACAGGGGGTTATGGCTACACCTTC CASSLSGTGGYGYTF
TRBJ2-1 TRBV30 . . TGTGCCTGGAGTGTTGTCGATGAGCAGTTCTTC CAWSVVDEQFF
TRBJ1-1 TRBV6-1 . TRBD1 TGTGCCAGCAGATTAACAGGGGGCGATGATGCTTTCTTT CASRLTGGDDAFF
TRBJ1-2 TRBV6-6 . . TGTGCCAGCAGTACCTTAGGGGGGTTTGAGGGCTACACCTTC CASSTLGGFEGYTF
TRBJ2-3 TRBV6-1 once TRBD2 TGTGCCAGCAGTGTCCTAGCGGGGGCCCCTAGCACAGATACGCAGTATTTT CASSVLAGAPSTDTQYF
TRBJ1-6 TRBV6-6 . . TGTGCCACTACTGGAGGGGCCTCGGGAAGTTCACCCCTCCACTTT CATTGGASGSSPLHF
TRBJ1-1 TRBV7-9 . . TGTGCCAGCAGCGGAAGTACAGAGAACACTGAAGCTTTCTTT CASSGSTENTEAFF
TRBJ2-1 TRBV28 once . TGTGCCAGCAGTTTAATCGGATCCTACAATGAGCAGTTCTTC CASSLIGSYNEQFF
TRBJ1-1 TRBV5-1 . TRBD1 TGCGCCAGCAGTCGACAGGGGGCGAGCACTGAAGCTTTCTTT CASSRQGASTEAFF
TRBJ2-3 TRBV9 once . TGTGCCAGCAGTTACCTGGTCACAGATACGCAGTATTTT CASSYLVTDTQYF
TRBJ2-1 TRBV6-1 . . TGTGCCAGCAGTTCGACAGCTATTTCCTACAATGAGCAGTTCTTC CASSSTAISYNEQFF
TRBJ1-2 TRBV20-1 once . TGCAGTGCTCTCCGACTTGGCTACACCTTC CSALRLGYTF
TRBJ1-1 TRBV5-1 . . TGCGCCAGCAGGTTGGACAGTACGAACACTGAAGCTTTCTTT CASRLDSTNTEAFF
TRBJ2-7 TRBV4-1 . TRBD1 TGCGCCAGCAGCCAGAGGACAGGAACCTACGAGCAGTACTTC CASSQRTGTYEQYF
TRBJ2-1 TRBV5-4 . TRBD2 TGTGCCAGCTACCTCCGCGGGGCTAGCGGGACCTACAATGAGCAGTTCTTC CASYLRGASGTYNEQFF
TRBJ2-3 TRBV14 . . TGTGCCAGCAGCCGAAAGGGAGTGGCTCGCGGTACGCAGTATTTT CASSRKGVARGTQYF
TRBJ1-2 TRBV2 . . TGTGCCAGCACAGCTCCCCCCGCGGGAACTAACTATGGCTACACCTTC CASTAPPAGTNYGYTF
TRBJ1-4 TRBV30 few TRBD1 TGTGCCGGGACAGGGAACGAAAAACTGTTTTTT CAGTGNEKLFF
TRBJ1-4 TRBV6-1 . . TGTGCCAGCAGTGAACGAACAGGGCGGGGTGAAAAACTGTTTTTT CASSERTGRGEKLFF
TRBJ2-7 TRBV11-1 once . TGTGCCAGCGAAGGGGGGGCCAGCGGCTTTGGCGAGCAGTACTTC CASEGGASGFGEQYF
TRBJ1-4 TRBV18 . . TGTGCCAGCTCACTGGGGACTAATGAAAAACTGTTTTTT CASSLGTNEKLFF
TRBJ2-7 TRBV4-1 few . TGCGCCAGCAGCCACCCGTCGGGGCACGAGCAGTACTTC CASSHPSGHEQYF
TRBJ1-2 TRBV6-5 . TRBD1 TGTGCCAGCACTCCGGGACAGGCGCAGGGCTACACCTTC CASTPGQAQGYTF
TRBJ1-4 TRBV6-1 . . TGTGCCAGCAGTGTAGGGGAAAAACTGTTTTTT CASSVGEKLFF
TRBJ2-7 TRBV7-6 . . TGTGCCAGCAGCTTAGGGGAGTCTACGGGGAGTACCTACGAGCAGTACTTC CASSLGESTGSTYEQYF
TRBJ1-3 TRBV5-6 once . TGTGCCAGCAGCTTGTTCAGCTCTGGAAACACCATATATTTT CASSLFSSGNTIYF
TRBJ2-2 TRBV18 few . TGTGCCAGCTCACCAAGCAGGGATACCGGGGAGCTGTTTTTT CASSPSRDTGELFF
TRBJ1-4 TRBV7-2 . . TGTGCCAGCAGCTTAGCCAGGGGTGAAGGTGTAACTAATGAAAAACTGTTTTTT CASSLARGEGVTNEKLFF
TRBJ1-1 TRBV6-4 . . TGTGCCAGCAGGTTGGTTCTCTCGAACACTGAAGCTTTCTTT CASRLVLSNTEAFF
TRBJ1-3 TRBV23-1 . . TGCGCCAGCAGTCAATTCCCCGTGGGTTTTGTCGGAAACACCATATATTTT CASSQFPVGFVGNTIYF
TRBJ1-1 TRBV5-6 . . TGTGCCAGCAGCATATCGGGGAGGATCATGAACACTGAAGCTTTCTTT CASSISGRIMNTEAFF
TRBJ1-2 TRBV7-6 . TRBD1 TGTGCCAGCAGCCCTGGGGAGACAGGGTTTGGCTACACCTTC CASSPGETGFGYTF
TRBJ1-4 TRBV5-5 . . TGTGCCAGCAGCTTGGGCTTCGGGGGTACTAATGAAAAACTGTTTTTT CASSLGFGGTNEKLFF
TRBJ1-4 TRBV5-1 . . TGCGCCAGCAGCTTGGGCGCAGGAATCAATGAAAAACTGTTTTTT CASSLGAGINEKLFF
TRBJ1-2 TRBV29-1 once . TGCAGCGTTGACGGTCTTCCTGGCTACACCTTC CSVDGLPGYTF
TRBJ1-5 TRBV6-1 . . TGTGCCAGCGCGGGGGTGCGCGGCCAGCCCCAGCATTTT CASAGVRGQPQHF
TRBJ2-7 TRBV7-8 . . TGTGCCAGCAGCCTTCCACAGGGAGCCTACGAGCAGTACTTC CASSLPQGAYEQYF
TRBJ1-6 TRBV11-2 . . TGTGCCAGCAGCCCAGGGGATTACTCACCCCTCCACTTT CASSPGDYSPLHF
TRBJ2-3 TRBV9 . . TGTGCCAGCAGCGGGGGGGGCCGCACAGATACGCAGTATTTT CASSGGGRTDTQYF
TRBJ2-5 TRBV6-1 . . TGTGCCAGCAGTGGGCAAGAGACCCAGTACTTC CASSGQETQYF
TRBJ2-1 TRBV6-5 . . TGTGCCAGCAGTTACTCGGGGCCGGAGTACAATGAGCAGTTCTTC CASSYSGPEYNEQFF
TRBJ2-2 TRBV7-3 . . TGTGCCAGCAGCTCGGCCGGGCCTGAAGGGGGGAACACCGGGGAGCTGTTTTTT CASSSAGPEGGNTGELFF
TRBJ2-7 TRBV27 . TRBD1 TGTGCCAGCAGTCGCCGGAGACCCAATGGACAGGGGAGCGAGCAGTACTTC CASSRRRPNGQGSEQYF
TRBJ2-5 TRBV2 . . TGTGCCAGCAGTCTAAGAGCTACTGGAGAGACCCAGTACTTC CASSLRATGETQYF
TRBJ2-7 TRBV6-5 . TRBD1 TGTGCCAGCAGTCCTACAGGGGGCAGGTACGAGCAGTACTTC CASSPTGGRYEQYF